The T cell receptor beta chain under discussion was sequenced for a study of cytomegalovirus exposure and HLA in healthy donors. At the level of the study: Genetic ancestry analysis placed about 84% of the 400 or so donors that were genotyped in the Caucasian-associated cluster.

PCR involved 60 Vbeta and 13 Jbeta primers. Libraries were prepared by immunoSEQ multiplex PCR; TCRdb keeps only in-frame clonotypes and omits some of them. The sample has roughly 130,000 clones; around 8.5% are singletons. About this clone: Its target is not known.

General study points: Overall, roughly 170 TCR beta chains were annotated as cytomegalovirus-associated.

The source is a man aged 40-49 years in good health and CMV-seronegative. The sequencing input was PBMCs.

In DNA form, the CDR3 reads TGTGCCAGCAGCCCCCTGACAGGGAACACTGAAGCTTTCTTT. Translation: CASSPLTGNTEAFF. The V and J genes are TRBV5-8 and TRBJ1-1; D possibly corresponds to TRBD1 (6 bases). The CDR3 is 14 amino acids. Trimming took 4 bases from V and 1 from J, leaving 11 bases between them. Germline V CDR1 and CDR2: SGHTS, YDEGEE. The full variable domain, rest sourced from reference TRBV5-8 and TRBJ1-1, is EAGVTQSPTHLIKTRGQQATLRCSPISGHTSVYWYQQALGLGLQFLLWYDEGEERNRGNFPPRFSGRQFPNYSSELNVNALELEDSALYLCASSPLTGNTEAFFGQGTRLTVV.